This TCR beta chain was observed in a study of blood T cell repertoires in COVID-19 (dated by TCRdb to 2020 to 2022). In terms of the full investigation: Collaborator samples came from the United States, Italy and Spain and covered acute and convalescent phases of COVID-19. The material from the prospective study consisted of cDNA or gDNA derived from T cells, B-cell-depleted T cells, or PBMCs. Deeply sampled blood TCRbeta repertoires from subjects exposed to, actively infected with, or recovered from COVID-19 were included in the dataset. The repertoires were released in a freely available public database meant as a resource for research on the immune response to SARS-CoV-2. The samples were drawn from the first 160 participants of the ongoing ImmuneRACE study and from over a thousand subjects provided by 6 global collaborators. The sample metadata nearly always contained a de-identified subject ID, COVID-19 status, age in years and sex. HLA class I and class II types, where available, came from metadata supplied by the sample provider rather than from assay-based typing. Overall study results and their limits: Clinical and demographic metadata were provided uncurated, with the amount varying by source and participant.

With respect to this clone: Its specific antigen is unknown. Base qualities are not recorded, but no much larger clone differs from it by a single base.

Taken from the germline V gene, the CDR1 and CDR2 loops are SGHVS and FNYEAQ. Clipping removes 4 bases from V and 0 bases from J, with 12 as the unmatched junction base count. There are 19 amino acids in the CDR3, from cysteine to phenylalanine inclusive. Just the 57-base CDR3 DNA is kept, in frame starting at base 1. The immunoSEQ Assay, a bias-controlled multiplex PCR, was used to amplify TCRbeta CDR3 regions from genomic DNA. The authors' pipeline ran thus. Within the assay, amplification of reference gene primers was used to estimate how many nucleated cells each sample contained. To quantify the absolute abundance of each unique TCRbeta CDR3 rearrangement, sequence reads were collapsed and filtered. For each sample, productive Simpson clonality was calculated as the square root of Simpson's diversity index across productive rearrangements. The table was pulled from immuneACCESS by TCRdb, which kept in-frame rearrangements only. Such tables lose some clones; where checked, under half of the loss comes from unresolved V genes, and the rest has no known cause. For V, J and clone size, that table is used; D and trimming come from the DNA. Recorded for this sample are around 180,000 clones; around 90% of them occurred a single time. The biggest ten clones account for approximately 24% of the sample.

The collaborating institutions used their own protocols to collect whole blood in K2EDTA tubes. For TCRbeta analysis, collaborator samples were shipped as frozen whole blood, as isolated PBMCs, or as DNA extracted from either sample type. The rearranged segments are TRBV7-6 and TRBJ1-4, with 9 bases matching TRBD1. The sequencing input was peripheral blood. The sequence was collected from a man aged 55 to 70 with acute or convalescent COVID-19. At the DNA level, the sequence is TGTGCCAGCAGCTCCCTCGGGACAGGGAAGGAAGCAACTAATGAAAAACTGTTTTTT. This gives the protein CASSSLGTGKEATNEKLFF.